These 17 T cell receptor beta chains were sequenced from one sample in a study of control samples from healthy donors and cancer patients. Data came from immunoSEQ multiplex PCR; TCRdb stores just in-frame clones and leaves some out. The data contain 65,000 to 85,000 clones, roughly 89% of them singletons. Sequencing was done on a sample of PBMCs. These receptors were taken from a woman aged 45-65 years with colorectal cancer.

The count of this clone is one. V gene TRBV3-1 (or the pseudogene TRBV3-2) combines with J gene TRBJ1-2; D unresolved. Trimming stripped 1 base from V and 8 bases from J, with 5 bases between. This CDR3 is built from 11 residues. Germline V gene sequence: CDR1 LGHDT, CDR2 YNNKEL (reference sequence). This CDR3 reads CASSQASGYTF. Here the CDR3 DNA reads TGTGCCAGCAGCCAAGCCTCCGGCTACACCTTC.

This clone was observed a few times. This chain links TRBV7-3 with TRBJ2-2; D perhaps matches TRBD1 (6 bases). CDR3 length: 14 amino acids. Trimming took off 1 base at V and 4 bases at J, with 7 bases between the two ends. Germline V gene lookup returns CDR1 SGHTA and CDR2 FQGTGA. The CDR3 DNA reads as TGTGCCAGCAGCTTAATGGACAGCACCGGGGAGCTGTTTTTT. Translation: CASSLMDSTGELFF.

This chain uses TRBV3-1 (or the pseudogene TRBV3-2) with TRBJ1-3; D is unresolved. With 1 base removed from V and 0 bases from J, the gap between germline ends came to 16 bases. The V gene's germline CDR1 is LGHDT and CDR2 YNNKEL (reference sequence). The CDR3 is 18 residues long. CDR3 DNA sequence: TGTGCCAGCAGCCAAGTCCCCGTGTCCCGGGACTCTGGAAACACCATATATTTT. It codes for CASSQVPVSRDSGNTIYF.

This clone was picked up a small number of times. CDR3 nucleotides: TGTGCCAGCAGAACCCCAGGGGCTATGAACACTGAAGCTTTCTTT. Translation gives CASRTPGAMNTEAFF. The V call is TRBV6-5, the J call TRBJ1-1, with D maybe TRBD1 (6 bases). The V gene's germline CDR1 is MNHEY and CDR2 SVGAGI. V dropped 6 bases and J dropped 0 bases, with 14 bases sitting between them. This CDR3 is built from 15 residues.

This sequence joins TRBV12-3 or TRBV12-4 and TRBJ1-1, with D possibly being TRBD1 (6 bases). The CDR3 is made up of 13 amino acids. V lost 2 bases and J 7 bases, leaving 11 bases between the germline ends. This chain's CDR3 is CASSLNRVNEAFF. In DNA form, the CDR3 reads TGTGCCAGCAGTTTAAACAGGGTCAATGAAGCTTTCTTT.

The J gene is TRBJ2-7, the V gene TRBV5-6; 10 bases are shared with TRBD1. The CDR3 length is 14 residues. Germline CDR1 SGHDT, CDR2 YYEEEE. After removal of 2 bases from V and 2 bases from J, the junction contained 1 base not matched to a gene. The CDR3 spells CASSFGTGAYEQYV. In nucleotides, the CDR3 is TGTGCCAGCAGCTTCGGGACAGGGGCCTACGAGCAGTACGTC.

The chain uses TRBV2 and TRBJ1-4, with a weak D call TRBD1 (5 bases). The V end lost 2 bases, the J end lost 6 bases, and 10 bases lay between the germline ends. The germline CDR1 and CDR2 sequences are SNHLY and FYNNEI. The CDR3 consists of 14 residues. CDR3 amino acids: CASSELAGYEKLFF. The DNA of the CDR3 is TGTGCCAGCAGTGAATTGGCAGGGTATGAAAAACTGTTTTTT. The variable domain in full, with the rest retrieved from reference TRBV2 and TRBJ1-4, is EPEVTQTPSHQVTQMGQEVILRCVPISNHLYFYWYRQILGQKVEFLVSFYNNEISEKSEIFDDQFSVERPDGSNFTLKIRSTKLEDSAMYFCASSELAGYEKLFFGSGTQLSVL.

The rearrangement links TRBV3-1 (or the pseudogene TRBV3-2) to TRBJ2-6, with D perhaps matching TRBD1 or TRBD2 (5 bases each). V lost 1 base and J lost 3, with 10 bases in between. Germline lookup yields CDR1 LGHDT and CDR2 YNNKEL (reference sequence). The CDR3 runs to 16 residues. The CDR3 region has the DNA TGTGCCAGCAGCCAAGCGAGGGGCGGTGGGGCCAACGTCCTGACTTTC. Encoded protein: CASSQARGGGANVLTF.

The CDR3 DNA sequence: TGTGCCAGCAGTGAAGTAACTAATCAGCCCCAGCATTTT. Translating it yields CASSEVTNQPQHF. This rearrangement joins TRBV2 to TRBJ1-5; D ambiguous. Germline values: CDR1 SNHLY, CDR2 FYNNEI. With 1 base removed from V and 4 bases from J, the gap between germline ends came to 5 bases. This CDR3 spans 13 amino acids.

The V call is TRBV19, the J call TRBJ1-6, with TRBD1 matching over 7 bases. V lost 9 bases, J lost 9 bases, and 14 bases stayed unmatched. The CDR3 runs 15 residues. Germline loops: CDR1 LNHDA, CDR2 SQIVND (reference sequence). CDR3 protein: CASRVDRQGGSPLHF. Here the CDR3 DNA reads TGTGCCAGCAGAGTGGATCGACAGGGCGGTTCACCCCTCCACTTT.

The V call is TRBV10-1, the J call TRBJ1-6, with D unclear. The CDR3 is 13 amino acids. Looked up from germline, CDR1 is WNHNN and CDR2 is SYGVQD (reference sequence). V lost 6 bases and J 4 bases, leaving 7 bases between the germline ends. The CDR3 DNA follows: TGCGCCAGCAGGGACTTTTATAATTCACCCCTCCACTTT. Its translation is CASRDFYNSPLHF.

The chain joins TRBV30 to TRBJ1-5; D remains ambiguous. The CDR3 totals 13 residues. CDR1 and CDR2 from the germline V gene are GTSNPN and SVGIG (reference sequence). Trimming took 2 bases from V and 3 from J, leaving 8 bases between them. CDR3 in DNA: TGTGCCTGGAGTAAAGAGTCCAATCAGCCCCAGCATTTT. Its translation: CAWSKESNQPQHF.

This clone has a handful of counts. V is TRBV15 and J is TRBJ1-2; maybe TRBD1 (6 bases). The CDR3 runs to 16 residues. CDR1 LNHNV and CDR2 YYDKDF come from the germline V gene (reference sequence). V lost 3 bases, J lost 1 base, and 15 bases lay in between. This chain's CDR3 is CATSSPSEGDNYGYTF. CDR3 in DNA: TGTGCCACCAGCAGCCCATCGGAGGGGGATAACTATGGCTACACCTTC. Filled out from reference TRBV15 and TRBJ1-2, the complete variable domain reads DAMVIQNPRYQVTQFGKPVTLSCSQTLNHNVMYWYQQKSSQAPKLLFHYYDKDFNNEADTPDNFQSRRPNTSFCFLDIRSPGLGDTAMYLCATSSPSEGDNYGYTFGSGTRLTVV.

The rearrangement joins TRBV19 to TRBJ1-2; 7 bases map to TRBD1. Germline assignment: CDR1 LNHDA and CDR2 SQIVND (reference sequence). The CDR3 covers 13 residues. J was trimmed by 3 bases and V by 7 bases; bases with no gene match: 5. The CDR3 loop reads CASMGGQYYGYTF. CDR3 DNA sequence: TGTGCCAGTATGGGGGGACAGTACTATGGCTACACCTTC.

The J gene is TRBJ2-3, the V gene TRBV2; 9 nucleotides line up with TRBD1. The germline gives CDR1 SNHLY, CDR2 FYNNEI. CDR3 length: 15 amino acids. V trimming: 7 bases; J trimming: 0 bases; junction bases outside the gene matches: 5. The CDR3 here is CASKTGGHSTDTQYF. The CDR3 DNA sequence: TGTGCCAGCAAGACAGGGGGGCATAGCACAGATACGCAGTATTTT.

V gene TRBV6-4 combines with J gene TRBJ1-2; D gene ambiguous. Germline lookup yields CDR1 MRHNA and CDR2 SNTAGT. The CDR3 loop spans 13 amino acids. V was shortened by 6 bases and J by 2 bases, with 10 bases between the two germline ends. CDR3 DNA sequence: TGTGCCAGCAGCCCGGACGGAAACTATGGCTACACCTTC. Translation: CASSPDGNYGYTF.

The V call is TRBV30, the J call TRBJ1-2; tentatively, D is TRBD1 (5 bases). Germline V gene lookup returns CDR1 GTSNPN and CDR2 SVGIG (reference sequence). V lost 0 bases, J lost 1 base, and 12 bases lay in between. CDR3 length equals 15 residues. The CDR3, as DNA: TGTGCCTGGAGTGTAAGGGGACCTGATAACTATGGCTACACCTTC. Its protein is CAWSVRGPDNYGYTF.